This T cell receptor (beta chain) was captured in a study of OX40 agonist ivuxolimab in advanced cancers. Background for the entire study: Ivuxolimab was a fully human IgG2 agonistic monoclonal antibody targeting the costimulatory receptor OX40 (CD134). Among the roughly 50 dose-escalation patients, some 19 had hepatocellular carcinoma, 15 melanoma, 9 renal cell carcinoma and 9 head and neck cancer. Partial responses occurred in three dose-escalation patients: two with cutaneous melanoma and one with hepatocellular carcinoma. Patients were allowed to have had prior anti-PD-1, anti-PD-L1 or anti-CTLA-4 therapy, and less than 45% of the dose-escalation patients had previously received checkpoint inhibitors. Intravenous ivuxolimab was administered to patients every 2 weeks at six dose levels: 0.01, 0.1, 0.3, 1.5, 3 and 10 mg/kg. A male proportion of under 85% and a mean age of about 60 years, ranging from roughly 23 to 79, were recorded for the dose-escalation cohort. Peripheral TCRbeta sequencing aimed to test whether ivuxolimab altered TCR sequence diversity and caused clonal T-cell expansion. The monotherapy dose-escalation portion (N ≈ 57 patients) of the phase I ivuxolimab trial is reported in the paper. Points the paper makes about the study in general: At doses from 0.1 to 3.0 mg/kg, clonal expansion was seen in both CD4+ and CD8+ blood T cells between baseline and week 6. The antigen specificity of the peripheral T cells that underwent clonal expansion was not determined. Low levels of normalized T-cell clonal expansion were also seen in some patients who did not respond. In the 0.1-3.0 mg/kg groups, partial responders had among the lowest normalized peripheral clonal expansion, particularly in CD8+ T cells. After ivuxolimab, expanded clones were on average more numerous among CD8+ T cells than among CD4+ T cells.

From a lookup of the germline V gene, CDR1 and CDR2 are MDHEN and SYDVKM. At the junction V is shortened by 11 bases and J by 3 bases, with 23 bases in between. Its CDR3 holds 15 amino acids, cysteine through phenylalanine. Only CDR3 DNA is held: 45 bases, read in frame from base 1. For sequencing of the TCRbeta CDR3 region, genomic DNA was extracted from the sorted cells. TCRbeta CDR3 regions were sequenced using the immunoSEQ Assay. Not all clones reach the TCRdb copy of this immuneACCESS table, which keeps in-frame sequences only. Checked studies attribute under half of the gap to unresolved V genes and leave the rest unexplained. The table for this sample lists roughly 120,000 clones; 80% to 90% of them were counted only once. The ten largest make up more than 0.45% of the sample. The trial excluded patients who had a history of autoimmune disease or were on systemic immunosuppression. In every dose cohort, peripheral blood was drawn for TCR sequencing at baseline, cycle 4 day 1, and cycle 7 day 1. Samples were obtained from an open-label, multicenter, first-in-human phase I dose-escalation trial of ivuxolimab. Adults with locally advanced or metastatic melanoma, renal cell carcinoma, hepatocellular carcinoma or head and neck squamous cell carcinoma were enrolled in the trial. CD4+ and CD8+ T cells were sorted separately from peripheral blood before TCR sequencing.

About this clone itself: Its antigen is currently not known. One base away there is no much larger clone; base qualities are not given.

Here the sequenced sample was CD4+ or CD8+ T cells sorted from blood, taken in a trial of the OX40 agonist ivuxolimab. The chain couples TRBV28 to TRBJ2-7; TRBD2 is a weak D gene call, 5 bases matching. The source of this sequence is an adult with an advanced solid tumor such as melanoma, head and neck, liver or kidney cancer. In nucleotide form, the sequence is TGTGCCGCCCGAAGCGGCGACCCCGCCCTCTACGAGCAGTACTTC. Translated, this gives CAARSGDPALYEQYF.